The T cell receptor beta chain described here comes from a study of shared clonotypes between healthy human individuals. Overall study context: The composition of the donors was a couple of women and a few men aged 18 to 49. Whole-study results and caveats: For naive CD4 cells, 5% to 6.5% of clonotypes were shared across a few donors. All-four-donor shared clonotypes had higher generation probabilities than non-shared clonotypes did.

Execution of the assay was at deep level. Libraries were prepared by immunoSEQ multiplex PCR; TCRdb keeps only in-frame clonotypes and omits some of them. Of some 2,100,000 clones in the sample, about 93% were seen once. Positive CCR7 selection of CD45RO-negative cells yielded the naive CD8 cells, and terminally differentiated effector memory CD45RA+ cells were excluded. Germline values: CDR1 SQVTM, CDR2 ANQGSEA. J lost 3 bases, V lost 4 bases, and 1 base had no gene match. The CDR3 has 12 residues. This clone showed up just a few times. The antigen remains unidentified. Other DNA sequences within the sample encode an identical CDR3.

Material for sequencing was naive CD8+ T cells from PBMCs. The chain carries TRBV29-1 and TRBJ2-7; TRBD1 matches at 9 bases. The clonotype originates from a man between 18 and 29 years old in good health. Some clones in this sample may be carry-over from other donors' samples. In nucleotides, the CDR3 is TGCAGCGTTGTGACAGGGGGCTACGAGCAGTACTTC. Amino acid sequence: CSVVTGGYEQYF.